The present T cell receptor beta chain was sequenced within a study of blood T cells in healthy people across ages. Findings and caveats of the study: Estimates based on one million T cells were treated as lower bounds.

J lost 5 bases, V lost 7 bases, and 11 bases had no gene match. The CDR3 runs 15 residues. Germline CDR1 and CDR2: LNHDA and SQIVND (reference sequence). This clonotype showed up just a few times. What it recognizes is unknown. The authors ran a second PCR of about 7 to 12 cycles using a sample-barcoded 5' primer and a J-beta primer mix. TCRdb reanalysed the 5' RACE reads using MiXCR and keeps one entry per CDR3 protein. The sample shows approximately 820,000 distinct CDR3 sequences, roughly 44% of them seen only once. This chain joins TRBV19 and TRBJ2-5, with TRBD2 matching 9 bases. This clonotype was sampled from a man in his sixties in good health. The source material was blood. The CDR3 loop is CASKGGTSRMETQYF. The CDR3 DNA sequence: TGTGCCAGTAAGGGGGGGACTAGCCGCATGGAGACCCAGTACTTC.